The source of this TCR beta chain is a study of blood T cell repertoires in COVID-19. Study overall: From the United States, Italy and Spain came samples of acute and convalescent COVID-19.

Sequencing used immunoSEQ multiplex PCR; TCRdb keeps in-frame clones, though not all of them. Of under 500,000 clones listed, around 90% are singletons. CDR3 length: 13 residues. Trimming took off 4 bases at V and 0 bases at J, with 6 bases between the two ends. Germline CDR1 reads MRHNA; CDR2 reads SNTAGT. This clone has at least ten counts. This clonotype was obtained from a woman between 18 and 29 years old with acute COVID-19. Sequences were obtained from PBMCs or T cells enriched from blood (not recorded which). The chain couples TRBV6-4 to TRBJ1-2, with D maybe TRBD1 (5 bases). The CDR3: CASSAGTNYGYTF. CDR3 in DNA: TGTGCCAGCAGTGCAGGGACTAACTATGGCTACACCTTC.